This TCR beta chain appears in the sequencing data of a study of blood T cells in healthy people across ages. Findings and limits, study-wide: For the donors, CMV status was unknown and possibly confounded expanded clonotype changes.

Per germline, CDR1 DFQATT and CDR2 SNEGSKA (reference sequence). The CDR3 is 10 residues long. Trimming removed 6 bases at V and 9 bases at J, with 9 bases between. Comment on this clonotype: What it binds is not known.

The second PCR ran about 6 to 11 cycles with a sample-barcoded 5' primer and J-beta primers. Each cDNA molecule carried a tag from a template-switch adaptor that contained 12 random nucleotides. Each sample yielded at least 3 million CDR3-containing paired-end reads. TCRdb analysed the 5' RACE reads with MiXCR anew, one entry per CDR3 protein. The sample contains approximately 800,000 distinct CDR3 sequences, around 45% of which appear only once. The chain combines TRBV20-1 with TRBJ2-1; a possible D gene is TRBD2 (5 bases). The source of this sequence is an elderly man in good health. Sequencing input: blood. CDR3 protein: CSASRGEQFF. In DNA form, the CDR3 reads TGCAGTGCCTCCCGGGGTGAGCAGTTCTTC.